Below, 24 T cell receptor beta chains from the same sample are listed, as sequenced in a study of T cells after yellow fever vaccination. TCRdb reanalysed the 5' RACE reads using MiXCR and keeps one entry per CDR3 protein. Here the sample spans 80,000 to 100,000 distinct CDR3 sequences, 7.5% to 10% being singletons. Source: CD8+ T cells not binding an NS4B(214-222) dextramer, sorted from PBMCs, taken around 14 days after the first yellow fever vaccination. The receptors derive from a man aged 18-30 years who received the YFV17D yellow fever vaccine.

The gene calls are TRBV14 and TRBJ2-5, with 9 bases aligning to TRBD1. Germline V gives CDR1 SGHDN, CDR2 FVKESK. The length of the CDR3 is 16 residues. Trimming removed 4 bases from V and 2 bases from J; junction bases left unmatched: 8. CDR3 amino acids: CASSPFGTGKQETQYF. The CDR3 DNA follows: TGTGCCAGCAGCCCGTTTGGGACAGGGAAACAAGAGACCCAGTACTTC.

This clonotype appeared many times. The chain couples TRBV5-1 to TRBJ2-3; D not resolved. Trimming shortened V by 1 base and J by 4 bases, and 7 bases separated the two germline ends. Germline assignment: CDR1 SGHRS and CDR2 YFSETQ. This CDR3 has 13 residues. The CDR3: CASSLRRPDTQYF. In nucleotides, the CDR3 is TGCGCCAGCAGCTTGAGGCGCCCAGATACGCAGTATTTT.

The chain has TRBV12-5 and TRBJ1-1; D gene unclear. Trimming cost V 1 base and J 4 bases, with 16 bases left between them. The CDR3 length is 16 residues. CDR1 and CDR2 from the germline V gene are LGHNT and FRNRAP. CDR3 sequence (DNA): TGTGCTAGTGGTTTGGCCCCCGGAGTGACTATCACTGAAGCTTTCTTT. Protein product: CASGLAPGVTITEAFF.

This clonotype was counted a few times. The chain is built from TRBV7-2 and TRBJ2-7, with D perhaps matching TRBD1 or TRBD2 (5 bases each). Trimming shortened V by 2 bases and J by 0 bases, and 14 bases separated the two germline ends. The CDR3 extends over 16 amino acids. The germline gives CDR1 SGHTA, CDR2 FQGNSA. CDR3 residues: CASSLSMGDRSYEQYV. The CDR3, as DNA: TGTGCCAGCAGCTTATCAATGGGGGACCGCTCCTACGAGCAGTACGTC.

This clonotype was seen a handful of times. This chain connects TRBV21-1 to TRBJ2-2; the D call TRBD1 from the table was never checked on the DNA. TRBV21-1 is flagged as a pseudogene. CDR3 length: 16 residues. The CDR3 loop reads CASSEQGALHGGELFF. DNA for the CDR3: TGTGCCAGCAGCGAACAGGGGGCGCTTCATGGCGGGGAGCTGTTTTTT.

This clonotype was counted only a few times. The V and J genes are TRBV5-8 and TRBJ2-1; tentative D call: TRBD2 (5 bases). The ends were cut back, 4 bases at V and 6 bases at J, with 23 bases in the middle. In germline, CDR1 is SGHTS, CDR2 YDEGEE. This CDR3 spans 17 amino acids. The CDR3 sequence is CASSLPPLEGERNEQFF. In DNA form, the CDR3 reads TGTGCCAGCAGCCTTCCACCCCTAGAGGGAGAACGCAATGAGCAGTTCTTC.

This clonotype was observed a few times. The gene calls are TRBV14 and TRBJ1-1; perhaps TRBD1 as D (5 bases). CDR1 and CDR2 from the germline V gene are SGHDN and FVKESK. Trimming left V 2 bases short and J 0 bases short, with 10 bases between. The CDR3 length is 15 residues. The CDR3 DNA reads as TGTGCCAGCAGCCAACGGACACGGTTGAACACTGAAGCTTTCTTT. Its translation is CASSQRTRLNTEAFF.

The chain carries TRBV6-1 and TRBJ2-1; 8 bases are a match to TRBD1. J gave up 4 bases and V 6 bases, and 8 bases lay outside the gene matches. This CDR3 is 15 amino acids long. CDR1 is MNHNS, CDR2 SASEGT, per germline. CDR3 nucleotide sequence: TGTGCCAGCAGACCCCGGGACAGGCCTTACAATGAGCAGTTCTTC. This gives the protein CASRPRDRPYNEQFF.

This clonotype was counted a few times. The chain carries TRBV5-4 and TRBJ2-7; 9 nucleotides match TRBD2. The V segment lost 3 bases and the J segment 4 bases; nucleotides outside the gene matches: 5. The CDR3 spans 14 residues. Germline V lookup: CDR1 SGHNT, CDR2 YYREEE (reference sequence). The CDR3 spells CASSSSGGTYEQYF. The CDR3 DNA sequence: TGTGCCAGCAGCTCGAGCGGGGGGACTTACGAGCAGTACTTC.

The chain employs TRBV10-3 and TRBJ2-2; 8 positions match TRBD1. This CDR3 has 15 residues. Per germline, CDR1 ENHRY and CDR2 SYGVKD. With V trimmed by 7 bases and J by 5 bases, 9 bases remained unmatched. The CDR3 loop is CAIKMTGEGTGELFF. CDR3 DNA sequence: TGTGCCATCAAGATGACAGGGGAAGGAACCGGGGAGCTGTTTTTT.

This clonotype was counted many times. The gene calls are TRBV10-3 and TRBJ1-2; 12 positions agree with TRBD1. V dropped 7 bases and J dropped 6; count of bases not matched to a gene: 6. The CDR3 extends over 14 amino acids. Germline CDR1 and CDR2: ENHRY and SYGVKD. This CDR3 reads CAIKGDRGLDGYTF. CDR3 in DNA: TGTGCCATCAAGGGGGACAGGGGGCTGGATGGCTACACCTTC.

This clonotype was detected ten times or more. V is TRBV5-1 and J is TRBJ1-2, with unresolved D. CDR1 SGHRS and CDR2 YFSETQ come from the germline V gene. V lost 0 bases and J lost 1, with 4 bases in between. The CDR3 loop spans 13 amino acids. The CDR3 region is CASSLGGNYGYTF. CDR3 nucleotide sequence: TGCGCCAGCAGCTTGGGGGGTAACTATGGCTACACCTTC.

This clonotype was picked up many times. The CDR3 sequence is CASSVEQYSKETQYF. The CDR3 region has the DNA TGCGCCAGCAGCGTTGAACAGTACTCCAAAGAGACCCAGTACTTC. V and J are TRBV5-1 and TRBJ2-5; D is unresolved. CDR1 is SGHRS, CDR2 YFSETQ, per germline. This CDR3 comprises 15 residues. Trimming removed 4 bases from V and 3 bases from J, with 16 bases in between.

This rearrangement joins TRBV20-1 to TRBJ2-7, with D perhaps TRBD1 (7 bases). Germline loops: CDR1 DFQATT, CDR2 SNEGSKA (reference sequence). With 0 bases removed from V and 0 bases from J, the gap between germline ends came to 15 bases. The CDR3 covers 16 residues. This CDR3 reads CSARDPRDSFSYEQYF. CDR3 DNA sequence: TGCAGTGCTAGAGATCCGCGGGACAGCTTCTCCTACGAGCAGTACTTC.

This clonotype was seen only a few times. The V and J genes are TRBV4-3 and TRBJ2-7; D is unresolved. The ends were cut back, 0 bases at V and 0 bases at J, with 6 bases in the middle. Germline CDR1 is LGHNA and CDR2 is YSLEER. This CDR3 has 14 residues. CDR3 protein: CASSQDPYSYEQYF. The CDR3 DNA reads as TGCGCCAGCAGCCAAGATCCGTACTCCTACGAGCAGTACTTC.

The chain joins TRBV5-1 to TRBJ2-3; D perhaps matches TRBD2 (5 bases). CDR3 length equals 16 residues. V was clipped by 1 base and J by 2 bases, with 14 bases between them. In germline, CDR1 is SGHRS, CDR2 YFSETQ. The CDR3 region has the DNA TGCGCCAGCAGCTTGTTCGAGGACTCCCTCACAGATACGCAGTATTTT. Protein: CASSLFEDSLTDTQYF. The entire variable domain, with the rest obtained from reference TRBV5-1 and TRBJ2-3, is as follows: KAGVTQTPRYLIKTRGQQVTLSCSPISGHRSVSWYQQTPGQGLQFLFEYFSETQRNKGNFPGRFSGRQFSNSRSEMNVSTLELGDSALYLCASSLFEDSLTDTQYFGPGTRLTVL.

In its sample, this clonotype was seen a few times. J is TRBJ2-1 and V is TRBV30; D gene ambiguous. This CDR3 has 11 residues. With 0 bases removed from V and 7 bases from J, the gap between germline ends came to 4 bases. The V gene's germline CDR1 is GTSNPN and CDR2 SVGIG (reference sequence). CDR3 protein: CAWSVVNEQFF. CDR3 in DNA: TGTGCCTGGAGTGTTGTGAATGAGCAGTTCTTC. The full variable domain, rest sourced from reference TRBV30 and TRBJ2-1, is SQTIHQWPATLVQPVGSPLSLECTVEGTSNPNLYWYRQAAGRGLQLLFYSVGIGQISSEVPQNLSASRPQDRQFILSSKKLLLSDSGFYLCAWSVVNEQFFGPGTRLTVL.

This clonotype was seen many times. The CDR3 sequence is CASSARPTGELFF. For the CDR3, the DNA is TGTGCCAGCAGTGCCCGCCCCACCGGGGAGCTGTTTTTT. This chain connects TRBV6-2 or TRBV6-3 to TRBJ2-2, with no clear D. CDR1 MNHEY and CDR2 SVGEGT come from the germline V gene. This CDR3 is built from 13 residues. V lost 5 bases to trimming and J lost 4 bases, with 8 bases between them.

The sample holds a few counts of this clonotype. The chain recombines TRBV6-5 with TRBJ1-1; possible D gene TRBD1, 5 bases. V shed 2 bases and J shed 5 bases, with 12 bases lying between them. The CDR3 runs to 14 residues. The germline gives CDR1 MNHEY, CDR2 SVGAGI. The CDR3 coding sequence is TGTGCCAGCAGTTACGGGGGGGTACGGACTGAAGCTTTCTTT. Its protein is CASSYGGVRTEAFF.

This clonotype was picked up a small number of times. The chain uses TRBV6-1 and TRBJ2-5; 10 bases are shared with TRBD2. CDR3 length: 17 amino acids. Germline lookup yields CDR1 MNHNS and CDR2 SASEGT. The V and J ends lost 2 bases and 3 bases, in that order; junction bases with no gene match: 9. For the CDR3, the DNA is TGTGCCAGCAGTGAAATTCCAGCGGGGGGGAGAAAAGAGACCCAGTACTTC. Protein product: CASSEIPAGGRKETQYF.

V is TRBV28 and J is TRBJ2-4; D is unclear. The germline CDR1 and CDR2 sequences are MDHEN and SYDVKM. The CDR3 is 14 amino acids. V was trimmed by 5 bases and J by 8 bases, leaving 16 bases between them. The CDR3 sequence: CASSPDAGGDIQYF. DNA for the CDR3: TGTGCCAGCAGTCCGGACGCCGGTGGGGACATTCAGTACTTC.

As to this clonotype: A read error may account for a junction end that differs from germline. The V and J genes are TRBV6-5 and TRBJ2-5; perhaps D is TRBD1 or TRBD2 (5 bases each). Germline lookup yields CDR1 MNHEY and CDR2 SVGAGI. This CDR3 is built from 14 residues. Here the CDR3 DNA reads TGTGCCAGCAGTTACCTCGGGGCTCAAGAGAACCAGTACTTC. Amino acids: CASSYLGAQENQYF.

The chain couples TRBV20-1 to TRBJ1-1; a weak D match, TRBD1 (5 bases). The CDR3 is 14 residues long. Looked up from germline, CDR1 is DFQATT and CDR2 is SNEGSKA (reference sequence). Trimming cost V 3 bases and J 3 bases, with 14 bases left between them. The CDR3 here is CSASHDPGDTEAFF. The CDR3 DNA reads as TGCAGTGCTAGCCATGACCCGGGGGACACTGAAGCTTTCTTT.

V gene TRBV7-2 combines with J gene TRBJ1-2; TRBD1 might be the D (5 bases). Germline lookup yields CDR1 SGHTA and CDR2 FQGNSA. The CDR3 is 15 amino acids. Trimming removed 5 bases at V and 6 bases at J, with 19 bases between. The CDR3 sequence: CASSRWVSGPDGYTF. The CDR3 nucleotides are TGTGCCAGCAGCCGTTGGGTGTCAGGGCCAGATGGCTACACCTTC.